The 18 T cell receptor beta chains presented below share a single source sample, sequenced in a study of T cell clones after liver transplantation. The assay was immunoSEQ multiplex PCR, and TCRdb's table has in-frame clones only and misses some. The sample carries 95,000 to 110,000 clones, around 80% recorded once. Sequencing was performed on CD4+ T cells from blood, taken approximately 43 months after liver transplant. Every receptor here comes from a human patient who received a liver transplant. Some T cells may be transferred from the graft donor.

The V call is TRBV19, the J call TRBJ2-2; 10 bases are a match to TRBD2. The ends lost 10 bases at V and 7 bases at J; junction bases unmatched: 24. This CDR3 has 19 amino acids. Germline V gene lookup returns CDR1 LNHDA and CDR2 SQIVND (reference sequence). The CDR3 nucleotides are TGTGCCACCACCCCCCCTAGCGGGAGTTATCTAATTCGGGGCGGGGAGCTGTTTTTT. Protein sequence: CATTPPSGSYLIRGGELFF.

This clone came up once. The chain couples TRBV15 to TRBJ1-4, with no clear D. CDR1 LNHNV and CDR2 YYDKDF come from the germline V gene (reference sequence). The CDR3 runs 15 residues. V was clipped by 2 bases and J by 0 bases, with 7 bases between them. For the CDR3, the DNA is TGTGCCACCAGCAGACAGTTTGCAACTAATGAAAAACTGTTTTTT. It is translated as CATSRQFATNEKLFF.

The chain links TRBV19 to TRBJ1-3; unclear D gene. CDR1 and CDR2 from the germline V gene are LNHDA and SQIVND (reference sequence). The CDR3 has 15 amino acids. V lost 3 bases, J lost 0 bases, and 9 bases lay in between. CDR3 amino acids: CASSIGISSGNTIYF. CDR3 DNA: TGTGCCAGTAGTATCGGCATTTCCTCTGGAAACACCATATATTTT.

The chain recombines TRBV18 with TRBJ2-1; TRBD1 aligns across 12 bases. CDR3 length: 18 residues. V lost 6 bases to trimming and J lost 0 bases; unmatched junction nucleotides: 9. Germline lookup yields CDR1 KGHSH and CDR2 LQKENI. CDR3 amino acids: CASSQGTGGPSSYNEQFF. The CDR3 DNA sequence: TGTGCCAGCTCCCAAGGGACAGGGGGCCCCAGCTCCTACAATGAGCAGTTCTTC. Full variable domain (rest looked up from reference TRBV18 and TRBJ2-1): NAGVMQNPRHLVRRRGQEARLRCSPMKGHSHVYWYRQLPEEGLKFMVYLQKENIIDESGMPKERFSAEFPKEGPSILRIQQVVRGDSAAYFCASSQGTGGPSSYNEQFFGPGTRLTVL.

The chain recombines TRBV27 with TRBJ1-1; 9 bases line up with TRBD1. V was pared by 5 bases and J by 0 bases, with 7 bases of the junction left unmatched. CDR3 size: 16 residues. The germline V gene encodes CDR1 MNHEY and CDR2 SMNVEV (reference sequence). The CDR3 DNA reads as TGTGCCAGCAGTCCCAACAGGGGGCGCGTGAACACTGAAGCTTTCTTT. Protein sequence: CASSPNRGRVNTEAFF.

The chain combines TRBV10-3 with TRBJ1-5, with 9 bases that match TRBD1. The junction had 10 bases not matched to a gene; V was cut back by 3 bases and J by 1 base. Germline V gives CDR1 ENHRY, CDR2 SYGVKD. CDR3 size: 18 residues. CDR3 region: CAISEQGAEGASNQPQHF. CDR3 in DNA: TGTGCCATCAGTGAACAGGGGGCGGAAGGGGCAAGCAATCAGCCCCAGCATTTT.

The rearrangement joins TRBV9 to TRBJ2-2, with 8 positions matching TRBD2. The CDR3 length is 16 residues. Germline V CDR1 and CDR2: SGDLS, YYNGEE. V trimming: 0 bases; J trimming: 2 bases; junction bases outside the gene matches: 3. The CDR3 DNA sequence: TGTGCCAGCAGCGTAGTAGCGGGGTCCAACACCGGGGAGCTGTTTTTT. Its protein product is CASSVVAGSNTGELFF.

The CDR3 DNA is TGTGCCACCAGCGACCGGGACAGGGGGGGCTATGGCTACACCTTC. It codes for CATSDRDRGGYGYTF. The rearrangement joins TRBV15 to TRBJ1-2; the match to TRBD1 covers 11 bases. CDR1 LNHNV and CDR2 YYDKDF come from the germline V gene (reference sequence). Trimming took 5 bases from V and 4 from J; bases not matched to a gene: 6. This CDR3 region has 15 residues.

In this sample, this clone turned up a few times. The rearrangement uses TRBV6-5 and TRBJ2-3; perhaps TRBD2 as D (5 bases). The CDR3 is made up of 15 amino acids. Looked up from germline, CDR1 is MNHEY and CDR2 is SVGAGI. The V gene lost 8 bases and the J gene lost 3 bases, with 18 bases spanning the gap. In DNA form, the CDR3 reads TGTGCCAGCTCAACGAACGGGGATCGGACAGATACGCAGTATTTT. Its protein product is CASSTNGDRTDTQYF.

This rearrangement joins TRBV27 to TRBJ1-6; D is unresolved. Germline CDR1 MNHEY, CDR2 SMNVEV (reference sequence). Trimming took off 3 bases at V and 7 bases at J, with 10 bases between the two ends. The CDR3 runs 14 residues. The CDR3 reads CASSFGGQNSPLHF. Written as DNA, the CDR3 is TGTGCCAGCAGTTTTGGAGGGCAAAATTCACCCCTCCACTTT.

The genes are TRBV7-8 and TRBJ1-5; tentative D call: TRBD1 (5 bases). The germline CDR1 and CDR2 sequences are SGHVS and FQNEAQ. The CDR3 contains 15 residues. V lost 1 base and J 0 bases, leaving 7 bases between the germline ends. The CDR3 region has the DNA TGTGCCAGCAGCTTAGGCCAGGGTAGCAATCAGCCCCAGCATTTT. This codes for CASSLGQGSNQPQHF.

In this sample, this clone turned up once. V gene TRBV23-1 combines with J gene TRBJ1-5, with D perhaps matching TRBD1 (5 bases). TRBV23-1 is assigned to the ORF class and has an uncertain function. With 3 bases removed from V and 1 base from J, the gap between germline ends came to 19 bases. The CDR3 is made up of 18 amino acids. CDR3: CASSHPRTLAGSNQPQHF. The CDR3, as DNA: TGCGCCAGCAGTCACCCTCGGACCCTGGCAGGGAGCAATCAGCCCCAGCATTTT.

V is TRBV4-1 and J is TRBJ2-1; D is ambiguous. V lost 1 base, J lost 3 bases, and 13 bases lay in between. The CDR3 has 16 residues. Looked up from germline, CDR1 is MGHRA and CDR2 is YSYEKL. The chain's CDR3 is CASSQVPSGIYNEQFF. DNA for the CDR3: TGCGCCAGCAGCCAAGTGCCCAGTGGGATCTACAATGAGCAGTTCTTC.

V gene TRBV5-1 combines with J gene TRBJ2-7; perhaps TRBD2 as D (6 bases). Germline CDR1 is SGHRS and CDR2 is YFSETQ. The CDR3 runs 14 residues. V dropped 0 bases and J dropped 0 bases, with 7 bases sitting between them. The CDR3 coding sequence is TGCGCCAGCAGCTTGGTTAGCGGCTCCTACGAGCAGTACTTC. This translates into CASSLVSGSYEQYF.

The chain employs TRBV19 and TRBJ2-1, with 8 bases aligning to TRBD2. The CDR3 consists of 17 residues. V lost 7 bases and J lost 4; bases outside the gene matches: 15. Germline assignment: CDR1 LNHDA and CDR2 SQIVND (reference sequence). DNA of the CDR3: TGTGCCAGTACCCCCCGGGTAGCGGGGACACCGTACAATGAGCAGTTCTTC. This translates into CASTPRVAGTPYNEQFF. Drawing the rest from reference TRBV19 and TRBJ2-1, the complete variable domain is DGGITQSPKYLFRKEGQNVTLSCEQNLNHDAMYWYRQDPGQGLRLIYYSQIVNDFQKGDIAEGYSVSREKKESFPLTVTSAQKNPTAFYLCASTPRVAGTPYNEQFFGPGTRLTVL.

The rearrangement joins TRBV7-2 to TRBJ1-3; D not resolved. The CDR3 length is 15 residues. V was trimmed by 1 base and J by 0 bases, leaving 7 bases between them. The germline V gene has CDR1 SGHTA and CDR2 FQGNSA. This CDR3 reads CASSLGLRSGNTIYF. In DNA, the CDR3 is TGTGCCAGCAGCTTAGGGCTGCGCTCTGGAAACACCATATATTTT.

The chain links TRBV18 to TRBJ1-1; D gene uncertain. The CDR3 has 13 residues. Trimming shortened V by 2 bases and J by 4 bases, and 8 bases separated the two germline ends. Germline V lookup: CDR1 KGHSH, CDR2 LQKENI. The CDR3 loop reads CASSPGGSTEAFF. The CDR3 DNA is TGTGCCAGCTCACCAGGCGGCAGCACTGAAGCTTTCTTT.

As DNA, the CDR3 is TGTGCCAGCCGCGTGAGGGCAGGGGACACCGGGGAGCTGTTTTTT. Its translation: CASRVRAGDTGELFF. The J gene is TRBJ2-2, the V gene TRBV18, with D maybe TRBD1 (6 bases). CDR1 is KGHSH, CDR2 LQKENI, per germline. The V gene lost 8 bases and the J gene lost 3 bases, with 16 bases spanning the gap. The CDR3 length is 15 residues.